What follows are 3 T cell receptor beta chains derived from one specimen sequenced in a study of regulatory T cells in long-lasting Graves disease. The time point is: persistent/refractory GD, antithyroid drugs over 5 years with positive TRAb. RNA isolated from PBMCs was used to make the TCR library. For TCR beta, libraries came from iRepertoire HTBI primers and Arm-PCR of CDR3 regions. TCRdb re-called the multiplex PCR reads through MiXCR, storing one row per CDR3 protein. The sample has some 430,000 distinct CDR3 sequences, 20% to 25% seen once. The sample in question was peripheral blood mononuclear cells (PBMCs), obtained when the disease was refractory, from a patient treated with antithyroid drugs. The receptors derive from a female donor with Graves disease.

A word on this clonotype: It may be a read error: a sequence one base away is much more abundant. This chain uses TRBV6-2 or TRBV6-3 with TRBJ1-1; 11 nucleotides line up with TRBD1. The CDR3 totals 16 residues. The germline V gene has CDR1 MNHEY and CDR2 SVGEGT. CDR3 nucleotides: TGTGCCGGCAGACCGGACAGGGGGCACATGAACACTGAAGCTTTCTTT. It specifies CAGRPDRGHMNTEAFF.

The rearrangement uses TRBV11-2 and TRBJ2-2, with 9 bases identical to TRBD1. V gave up 4 bases and J gave up 6 bases; unmatched junction bases: 3. Germline CDR1 and CDR2: SGHAT and FQNNGV. The CDR3 spans 14 residues. In nucleotides, the CDR3 is TGTGCCAGCAGCTGGACAGGGGATCCCGGGGAGCTGTTTTTT. Amino acid sequence: CASSWTGDPGELFF.

The rearrangement uses TRBV7-2 and TRBJ2-5, with D perhaps TRBD2 (6 bases). Germline V gene data show CDR1 as SGHTA and CDR2 as FQGNSA. V was trimmed by 2 bases and J by 2 bases, leaving 9 bases between them. The CDR3 is 14 residues long. The CDR3 DNA reads as TGTGCCAGCAGCTTACACGGGAGACAAGAGACCCAGTACTTC. It encodes CASSLHGRQETQYF.